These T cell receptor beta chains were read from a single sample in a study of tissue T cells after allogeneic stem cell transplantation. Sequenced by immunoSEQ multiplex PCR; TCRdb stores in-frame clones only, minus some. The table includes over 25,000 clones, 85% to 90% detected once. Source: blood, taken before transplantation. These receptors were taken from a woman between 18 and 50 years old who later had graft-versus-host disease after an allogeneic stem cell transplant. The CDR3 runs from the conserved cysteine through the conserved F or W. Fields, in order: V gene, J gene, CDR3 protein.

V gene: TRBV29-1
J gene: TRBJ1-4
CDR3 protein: CSVGGALNEKLFF

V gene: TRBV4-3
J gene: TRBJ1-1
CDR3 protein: CASSQALHRQGAHRKMNTEAFF

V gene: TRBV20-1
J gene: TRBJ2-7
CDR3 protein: CSAPDGYEQYF

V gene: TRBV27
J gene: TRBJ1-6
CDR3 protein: CASSLPGLVGNSPLHF

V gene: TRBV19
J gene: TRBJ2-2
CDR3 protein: CASSISPGPLTGELFF

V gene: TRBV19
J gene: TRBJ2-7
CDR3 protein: CATRDRGYEQYF

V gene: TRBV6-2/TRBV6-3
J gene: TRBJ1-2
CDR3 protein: CASSAQGEYDYGYTF

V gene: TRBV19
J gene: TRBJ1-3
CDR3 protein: CASSIYGVSGNTIYF

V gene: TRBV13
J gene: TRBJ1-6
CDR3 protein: CASSLVGFGGTNSPLHF

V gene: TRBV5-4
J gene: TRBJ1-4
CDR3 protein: CASSLGLTNEKLFF